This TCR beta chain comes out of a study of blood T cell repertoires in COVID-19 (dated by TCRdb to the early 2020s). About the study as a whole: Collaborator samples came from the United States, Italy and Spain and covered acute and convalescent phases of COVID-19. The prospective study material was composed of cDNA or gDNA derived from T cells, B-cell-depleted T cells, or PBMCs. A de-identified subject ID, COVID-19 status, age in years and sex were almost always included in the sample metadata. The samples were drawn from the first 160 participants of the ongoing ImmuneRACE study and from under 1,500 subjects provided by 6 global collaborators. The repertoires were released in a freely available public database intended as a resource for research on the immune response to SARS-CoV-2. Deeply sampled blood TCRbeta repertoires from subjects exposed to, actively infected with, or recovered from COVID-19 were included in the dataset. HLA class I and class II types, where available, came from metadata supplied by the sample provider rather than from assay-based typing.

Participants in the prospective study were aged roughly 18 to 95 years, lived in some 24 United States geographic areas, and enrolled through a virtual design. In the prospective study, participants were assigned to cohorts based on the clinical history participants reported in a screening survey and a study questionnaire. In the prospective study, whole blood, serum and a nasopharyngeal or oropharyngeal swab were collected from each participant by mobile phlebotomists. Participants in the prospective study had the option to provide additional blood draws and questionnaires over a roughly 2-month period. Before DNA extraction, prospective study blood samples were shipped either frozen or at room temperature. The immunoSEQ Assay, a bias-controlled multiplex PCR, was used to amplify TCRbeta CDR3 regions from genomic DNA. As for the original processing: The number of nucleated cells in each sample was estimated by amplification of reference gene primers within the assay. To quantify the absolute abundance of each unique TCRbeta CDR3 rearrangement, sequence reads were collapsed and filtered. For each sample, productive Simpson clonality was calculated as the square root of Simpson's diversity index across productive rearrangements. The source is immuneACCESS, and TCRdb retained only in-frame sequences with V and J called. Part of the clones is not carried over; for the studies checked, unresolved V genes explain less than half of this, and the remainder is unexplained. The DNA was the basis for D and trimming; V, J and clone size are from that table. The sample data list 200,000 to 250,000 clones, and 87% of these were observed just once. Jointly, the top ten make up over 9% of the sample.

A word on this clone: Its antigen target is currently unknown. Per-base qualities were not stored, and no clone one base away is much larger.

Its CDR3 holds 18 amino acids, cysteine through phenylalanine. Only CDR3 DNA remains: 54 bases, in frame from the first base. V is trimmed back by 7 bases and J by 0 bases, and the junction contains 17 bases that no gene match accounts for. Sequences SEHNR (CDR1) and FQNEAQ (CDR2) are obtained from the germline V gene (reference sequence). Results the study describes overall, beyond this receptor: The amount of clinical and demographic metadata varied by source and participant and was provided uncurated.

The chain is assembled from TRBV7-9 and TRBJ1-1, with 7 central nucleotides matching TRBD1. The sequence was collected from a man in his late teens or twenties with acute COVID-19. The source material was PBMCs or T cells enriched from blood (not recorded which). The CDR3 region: CASTPEGQFSSLNTEAFF. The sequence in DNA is TGTGCCAGCACCCCGGAGGGACAGTTCTCATCTCTGAACACTGAAGCTTTCTTT. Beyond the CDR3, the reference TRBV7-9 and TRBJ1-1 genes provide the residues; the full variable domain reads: DTGVSQNPRHKITKRGQNVTFRCDPISEHNRLYWYRQTLGQGPEFLTYFQNEAQLEKSRLLSDRFSAERPKGSFSTLEIQRTEQGDSAMYLCASTPEGQFSSLNTEAFFGQGTRLTVV.